The 2 T cell receptor beta chains presented below share a single source sample, sequenced in a study of blood T cells in healthy people across ages. A second PCR of 7 to 11 cycles used a sample-barcoded 5' primer and a J-beta primer mix. From the 5' RACE reads, TCRdb called clonotypes with MiXCR, one entry per CDR3 protein. The sample consists of more than 800,000 distinct CDR3 sequences, roughly 45% of them appearing once. Sample: blood. The receptors stem from a woman aged 60 to 75 in good health.

The chain joins TRBV5-1 to TRBJ1-2, with D unresolved. The CDR3 extends over 14 amino acids. Trimming left V 3 bases short and J 4 bases short, with 13 bases between. Looked up from germline, CDR1 is SGHRS and CDR2 is YFSETQ. The CDR3 region has the DNA TGCGCCAGCAGCTCGGTTCGACAATCCTATGGCTACACCTTC. It is translated as CASSSVRQSYGYTF.

This chain's CDR3 is CATDLRTGSTYEQYF. The CDR3 DNA is TGTGCCACCGATCTCAGGACAGGGTCGACCTACGAGCAGTACTTC. The chain recombines TRBV7-9 with TRBJ2-7, with 8 bases identical to TRBD1. Trimming removed 10 bases from V and 2 bases from J; junction bases left unmatched: 13. The CDR3 loop spans 15 amino acids. Per germline, CDR1 SEHNR and CDR2 FQNEAQ (reference sequence).